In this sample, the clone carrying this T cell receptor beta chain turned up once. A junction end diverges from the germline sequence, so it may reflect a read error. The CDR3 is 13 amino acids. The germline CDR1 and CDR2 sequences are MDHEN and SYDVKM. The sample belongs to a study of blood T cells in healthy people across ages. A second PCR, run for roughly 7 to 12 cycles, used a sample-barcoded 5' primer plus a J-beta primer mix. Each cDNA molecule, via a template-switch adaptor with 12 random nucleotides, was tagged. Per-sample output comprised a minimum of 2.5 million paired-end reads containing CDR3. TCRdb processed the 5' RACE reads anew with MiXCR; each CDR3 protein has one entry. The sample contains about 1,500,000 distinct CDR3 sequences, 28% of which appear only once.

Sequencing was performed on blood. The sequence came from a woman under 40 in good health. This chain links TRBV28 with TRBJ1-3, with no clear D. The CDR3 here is CVSSLVTLKTIYF. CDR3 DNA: TGTGTCAGCAGTTTGGTCACCCTCAAAACCATATATTTT.